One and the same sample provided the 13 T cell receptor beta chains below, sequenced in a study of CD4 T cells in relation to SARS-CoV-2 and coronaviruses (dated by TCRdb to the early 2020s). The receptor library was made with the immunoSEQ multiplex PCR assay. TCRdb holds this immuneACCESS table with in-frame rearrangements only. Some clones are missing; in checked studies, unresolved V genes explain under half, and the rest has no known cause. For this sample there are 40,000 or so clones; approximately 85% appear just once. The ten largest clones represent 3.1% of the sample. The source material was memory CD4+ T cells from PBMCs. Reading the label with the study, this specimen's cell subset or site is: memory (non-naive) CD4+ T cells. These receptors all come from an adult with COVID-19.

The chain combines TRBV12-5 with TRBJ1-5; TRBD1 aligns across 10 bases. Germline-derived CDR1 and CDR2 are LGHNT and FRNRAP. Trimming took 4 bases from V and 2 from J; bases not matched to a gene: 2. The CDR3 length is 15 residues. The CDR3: CASGSGTGGNQPQHF. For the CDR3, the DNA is TGTGCTAGTGGTTCCGGGACAGGGGGCAATCAGCCCCAGCATTTT. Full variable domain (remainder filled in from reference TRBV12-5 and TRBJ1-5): DARVTQTPRHKVTEMGQEVTMRCQPILGHNTVFWYRQTMMQGLELLAYFRNRAPLDDSGMPKDRFSAEMPDATLATLKIQPSEPRDSAVYFCASGSGTGGNQPQHFGDGTRLSIL.

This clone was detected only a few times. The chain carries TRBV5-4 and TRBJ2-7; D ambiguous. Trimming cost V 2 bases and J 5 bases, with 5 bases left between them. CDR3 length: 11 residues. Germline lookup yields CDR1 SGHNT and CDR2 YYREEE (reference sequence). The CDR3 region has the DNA TGTGCCAGCAGCTTTCAGCACGAGCAGTACTTC. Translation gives CASSFQHEQYF.

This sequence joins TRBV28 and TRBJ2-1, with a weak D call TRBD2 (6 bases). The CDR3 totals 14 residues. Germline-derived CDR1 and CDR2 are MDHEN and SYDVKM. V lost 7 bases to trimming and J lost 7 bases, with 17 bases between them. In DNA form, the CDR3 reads TGTGCCAGCACCCGCCCACTAGCCGGGAATGAGCAGTTCTTC. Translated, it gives CASTRPLAGNEQFF.

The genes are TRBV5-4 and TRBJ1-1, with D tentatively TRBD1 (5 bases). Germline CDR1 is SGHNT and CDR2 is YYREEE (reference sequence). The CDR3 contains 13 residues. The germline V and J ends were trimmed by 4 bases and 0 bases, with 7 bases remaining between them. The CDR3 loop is CASSGDVNTEAFF. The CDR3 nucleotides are TGTGCCAGCAGCGGGGACGTGAACACTGAAGCTTTCTTT.

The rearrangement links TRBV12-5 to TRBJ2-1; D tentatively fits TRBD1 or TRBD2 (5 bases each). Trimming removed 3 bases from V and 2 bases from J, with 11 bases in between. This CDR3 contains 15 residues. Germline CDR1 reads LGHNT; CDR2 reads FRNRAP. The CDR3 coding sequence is TGTGCTAGTGGTTTAGGGACGGTCCCCTACAATGAGCAGTTCTTC. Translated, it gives CASGLGTVPYNEQFF.

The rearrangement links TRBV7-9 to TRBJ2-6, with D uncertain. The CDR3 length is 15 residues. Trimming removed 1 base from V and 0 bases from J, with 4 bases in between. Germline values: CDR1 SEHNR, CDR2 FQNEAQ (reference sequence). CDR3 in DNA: TGTGCCAGCAGCTTAGGCCCCTCTGGGGCCAACGTCCTGACTTTC. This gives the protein CASSLGPSGANVLTF.

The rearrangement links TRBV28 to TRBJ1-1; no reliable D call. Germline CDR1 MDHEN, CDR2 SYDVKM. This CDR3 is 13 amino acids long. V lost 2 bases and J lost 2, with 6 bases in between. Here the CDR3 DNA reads TGTGCCAGCAGTTTAAACGACAACACTGAAGCTTTCTTT. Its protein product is CASSLNDNTEAFF.

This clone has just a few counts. CDR3 protein: CASSISAGGGYEQFF. CDR3 coding DNA: TGTGCCAGTAGTATTTCAGCGGGAGGGGGGTATGAGCAGTTCTTC. This rearrangement joins TRBV19 to TRBJ2-1; the match to TRBD2 covers 10 bases. V dropped 3 bases and J dropped 8; count of bases not matched to a gene: 7. The CDR3 is 15 residues long. The V gene's germline CDR1 is LNHDA and CDR2 SQIVND (reference sequence). Together with reference TRBV19 and TRBJ2-1, the CDR3 gives the full variable domain: DGGITQSPKYLFRKEGQNVTLSCEQNLNHDAMYWYRQDPGQGLRLIYYSQIVNDFQKGDIAEGYSVSREKKESFPLTVTSAQKNPTAFYLCASSISAGGGYEQFFGPGTRLTVL.

The CDR3 protein is CASSSKRDRDEQYF. The CDR3 region has the DNA TGTGCCAGCAGTTCTAAACGGGACAGGGACGAGCAGTACTTC. The V gene is TRBV27, the J gene TRBJ2-7; 9 nucleotides match TRBD1. CDR1 and CDR2 from the germline V gene are MNHEY and SMNVEV (reference sequence). The CDR3 loop spans 14 amino acids. V trimming: 4 bases; J trimming: 5 bases; junction bases outside the gene matches: 6.

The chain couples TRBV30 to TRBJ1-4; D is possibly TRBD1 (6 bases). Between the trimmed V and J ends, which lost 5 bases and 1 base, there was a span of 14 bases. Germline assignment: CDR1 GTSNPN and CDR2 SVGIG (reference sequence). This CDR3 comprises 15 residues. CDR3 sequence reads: CAWDTGYQTNEKLFF. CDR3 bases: TGTGCCTGGGATACAGGGTACCAAACTAATGAAAAACTGTTTTTT.

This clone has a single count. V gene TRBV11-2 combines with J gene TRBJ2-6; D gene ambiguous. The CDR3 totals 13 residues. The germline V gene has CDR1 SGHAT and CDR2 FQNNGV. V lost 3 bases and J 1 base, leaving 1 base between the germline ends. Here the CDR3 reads CASSFSGANVLTF. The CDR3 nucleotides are TGTGCCAGCAGCTTTTCTGGGGCCAACGTCCTGACTTTC.

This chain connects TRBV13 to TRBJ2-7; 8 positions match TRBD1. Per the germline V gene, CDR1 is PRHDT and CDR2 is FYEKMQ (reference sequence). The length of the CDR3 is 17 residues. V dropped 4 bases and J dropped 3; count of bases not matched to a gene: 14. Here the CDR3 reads CASSSRDRFNINYEQYF. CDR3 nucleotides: TGTGCCAGCAGCTCCCGGGACAGGTTCAACATCAACTACGAGCAGTACTTC.

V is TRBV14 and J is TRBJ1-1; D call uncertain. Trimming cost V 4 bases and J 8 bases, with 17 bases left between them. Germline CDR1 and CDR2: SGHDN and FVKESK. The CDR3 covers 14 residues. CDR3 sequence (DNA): TGTGCCAGCAGCCCCCAAACGGGCCTTACGGAAGCTTTCTTT. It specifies CASSPQTGLTEAFF.